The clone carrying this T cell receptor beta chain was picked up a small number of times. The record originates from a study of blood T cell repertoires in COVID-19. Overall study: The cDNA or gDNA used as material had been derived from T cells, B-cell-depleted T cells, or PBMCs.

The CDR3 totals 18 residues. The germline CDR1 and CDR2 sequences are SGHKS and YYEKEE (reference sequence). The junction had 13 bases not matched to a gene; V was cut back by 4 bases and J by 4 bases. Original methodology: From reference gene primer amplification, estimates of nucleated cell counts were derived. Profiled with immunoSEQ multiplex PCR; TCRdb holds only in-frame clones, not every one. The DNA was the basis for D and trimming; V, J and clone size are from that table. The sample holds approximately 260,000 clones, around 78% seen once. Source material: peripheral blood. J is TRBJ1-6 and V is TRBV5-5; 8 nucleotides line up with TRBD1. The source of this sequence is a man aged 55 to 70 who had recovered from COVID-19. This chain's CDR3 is CASSTPAGQGGYNSPLHF. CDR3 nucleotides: TGTGCCAGCAGCACCCCTGCCGGACAGGGAGGTTATAATTCACCCCTCCACTTT.